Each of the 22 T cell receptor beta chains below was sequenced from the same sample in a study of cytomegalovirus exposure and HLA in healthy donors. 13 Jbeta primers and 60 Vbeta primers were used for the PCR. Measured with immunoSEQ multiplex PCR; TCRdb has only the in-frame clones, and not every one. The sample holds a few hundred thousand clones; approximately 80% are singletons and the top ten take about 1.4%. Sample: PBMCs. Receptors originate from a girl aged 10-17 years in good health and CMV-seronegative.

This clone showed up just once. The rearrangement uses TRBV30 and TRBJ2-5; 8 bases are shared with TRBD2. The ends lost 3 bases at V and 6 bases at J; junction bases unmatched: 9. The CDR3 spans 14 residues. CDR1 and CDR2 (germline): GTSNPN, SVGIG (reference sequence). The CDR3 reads CAWSRGGGVQTQYF. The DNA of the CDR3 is TGTGCCTGGAGCCGGGGGGGAGGGGTCCAGACCCAGTACTTC.

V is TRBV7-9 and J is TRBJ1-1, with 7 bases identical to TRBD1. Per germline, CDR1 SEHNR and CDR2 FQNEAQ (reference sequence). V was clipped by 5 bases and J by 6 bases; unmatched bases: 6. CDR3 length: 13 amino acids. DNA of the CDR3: TGTGCCAGCAGCGCAGGGACAGCTTCTGAAGCTTTCTTT. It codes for CASSAGTASEAFF.

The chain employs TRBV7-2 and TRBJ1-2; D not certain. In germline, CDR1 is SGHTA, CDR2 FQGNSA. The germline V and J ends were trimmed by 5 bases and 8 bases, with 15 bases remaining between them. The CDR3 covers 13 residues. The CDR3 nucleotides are TGTGCCAGCAGCGTCTTGAGGATTCGGGGCTACACCTTC. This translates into CASSVLRIRGYTF.

CDR3 residues: CASSPEGGGSRTDTQYF. The CDR3 nucleotides read TGTGCCAGCAGCCCAGAGGGCGGGGGGTCCCGCACAGATACGCAGTATTTT. J is TRBJ2-3 and V is TRBV4-2; 8 bases align to TRBD2. This CDR3 is 17 amino acids long. Germline assignment: CDR1 LGHNA and CDR2 YNFKEQ. Trimming took 4 bases from V and 1 from J; bases not matched to a gene: 10.

The CDR3 DNA reads TGCAGCGTGAAGACAGATACTAACTATGGCTACACCTTC. This codes for CSVKTDTNYGYTF. This chain joins TRBV29-1 and TRBJ1-2; weak D call: TRBD1 (5 bases). There are 13 residues in the CDR3. From germline, CDR1 is SQVTM and CDR2 ANQGSEA. V dropped 6 bases and J dropped 0 bases, with 11 bases sitting between them.

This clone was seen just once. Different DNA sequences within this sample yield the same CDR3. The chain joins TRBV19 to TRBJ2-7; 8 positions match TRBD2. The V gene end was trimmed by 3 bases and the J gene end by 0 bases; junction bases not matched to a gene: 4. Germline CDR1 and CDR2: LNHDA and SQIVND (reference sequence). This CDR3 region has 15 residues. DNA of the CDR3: TGTGCCAGTAGTATTGGAAGCGGGAGCTCCTACGAGCAGTACTTC. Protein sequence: CASSIGSGSSYEQYF.

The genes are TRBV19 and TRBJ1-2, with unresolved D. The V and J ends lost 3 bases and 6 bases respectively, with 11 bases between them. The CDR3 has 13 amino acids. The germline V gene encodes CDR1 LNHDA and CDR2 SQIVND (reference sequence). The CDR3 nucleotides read TGTGCCAGTAGTATCGGCAGGTCCGATGGCTACACCTTC. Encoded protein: CASSIGRSDGYTF.

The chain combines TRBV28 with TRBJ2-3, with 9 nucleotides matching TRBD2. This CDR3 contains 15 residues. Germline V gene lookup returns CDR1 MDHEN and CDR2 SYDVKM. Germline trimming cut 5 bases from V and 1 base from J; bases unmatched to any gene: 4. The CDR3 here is CASSQAGGGTDTQYF. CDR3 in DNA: TGTGCCAGCAGTCAGGCGGGAGGGGGCACAGATACGCAGTATTTT.

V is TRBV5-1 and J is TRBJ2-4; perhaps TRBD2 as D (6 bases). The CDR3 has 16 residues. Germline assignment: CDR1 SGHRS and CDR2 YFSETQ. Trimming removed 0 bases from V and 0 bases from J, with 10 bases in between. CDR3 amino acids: CASSLVGGLAKNIQYF. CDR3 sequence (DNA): TGCGCCAGCAGCTTGGTGGGGGGTTTAGCCAAAAACATTCAGTACTTC. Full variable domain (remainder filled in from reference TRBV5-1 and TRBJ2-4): KAGVTQTPRYLIKTRGQQVTLSCSPISGHRSVSWYQQTPGQGLQFLFEYFSETQRNKGNFPGRFSGRQFSNSRSEMNVSTLELGDSALYLCASSLVGGLAKNIQYFGAGTRLSVL.

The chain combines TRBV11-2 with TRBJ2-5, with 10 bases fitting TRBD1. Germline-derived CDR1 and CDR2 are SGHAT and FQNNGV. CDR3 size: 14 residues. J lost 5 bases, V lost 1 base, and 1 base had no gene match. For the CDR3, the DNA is TGTGCCAGCAGCTTAGGGACAGGGGGGGAGACCCAGTACTTC. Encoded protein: CASSLGTGGETQYF.

The CDR3 nucleotides are TGTGCCTGGAGTGTATTGGGAGCTACCTCTGGAAACACCATATATTTT. Translation gives CAWSVLGATSGNTIYF. The V gene is TRBV30, the J gene TRBJ1-3; the D is unclear. The germline V gene encodes CDR1 GTSNPN and CDR2 SVGIG (reference sequence). V was trimmed by 0 bases and J by 0 bases, leaving 12 bases between them. This CDR3 has 16 amino acids. Filled out from reference TRBV30 and TRBJ1-3, the complete variable domain reads SQTIHQWPATLVQPVGSPLSLECTVEGTSNPNLYWYRQAAGRGLQLLFYSVGIGQISSEVPQNLSASRPQDRQFILSSKKLLLSDSGFYLCAWSVLGATSGNTIYFGEGSWLTVV.

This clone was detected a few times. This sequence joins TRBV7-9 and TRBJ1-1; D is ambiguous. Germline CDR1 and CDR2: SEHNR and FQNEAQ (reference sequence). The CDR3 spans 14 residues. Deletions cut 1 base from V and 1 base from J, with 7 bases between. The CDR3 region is CASSLGGRNTEAFF. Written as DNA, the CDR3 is TGTGCCAGCAGCTTAGGCGGCAGGAACACTGAAGCTTTCTTT.

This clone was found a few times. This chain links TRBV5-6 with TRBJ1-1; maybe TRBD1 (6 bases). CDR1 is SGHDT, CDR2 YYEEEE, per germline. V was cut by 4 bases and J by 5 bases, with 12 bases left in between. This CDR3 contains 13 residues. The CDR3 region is CASSQGFRTEAFF. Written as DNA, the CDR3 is TGTGCCAGCAGCCAGGGGTTTCGAACTGAAGCTTTCTTT.

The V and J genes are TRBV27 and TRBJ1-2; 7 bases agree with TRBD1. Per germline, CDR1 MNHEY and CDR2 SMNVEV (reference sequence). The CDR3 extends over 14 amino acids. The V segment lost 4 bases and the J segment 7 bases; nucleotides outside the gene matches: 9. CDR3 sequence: CASSSTGALRGYTF. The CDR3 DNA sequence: TGTGCCAGCAGTTCTACAGGGGCCTTGCGTGGCTACACCTTC.

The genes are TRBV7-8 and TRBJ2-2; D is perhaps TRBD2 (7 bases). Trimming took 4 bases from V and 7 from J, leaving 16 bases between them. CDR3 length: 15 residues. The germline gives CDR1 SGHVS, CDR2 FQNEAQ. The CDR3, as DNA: TGTGCCAGCAGCTCCCCCACGGGGGGCGTCGGGGAGCTGTTTTTT. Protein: CASSSPTGGVGELFF.

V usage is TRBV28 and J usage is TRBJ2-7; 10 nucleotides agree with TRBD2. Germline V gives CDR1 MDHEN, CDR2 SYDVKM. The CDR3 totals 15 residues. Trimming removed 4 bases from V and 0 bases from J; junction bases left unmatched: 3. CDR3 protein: CASSSSSGSSYEQYF. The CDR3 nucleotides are TGTGCCAGCAGTTCATCTAGCGGGAGCTCCTACGAGCAGTACTTC.

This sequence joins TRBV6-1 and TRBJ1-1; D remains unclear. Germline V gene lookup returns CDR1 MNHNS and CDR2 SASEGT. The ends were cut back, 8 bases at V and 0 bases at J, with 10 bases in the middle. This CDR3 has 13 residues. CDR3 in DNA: TGTGCCAGCGTAGACTCCATGAACACTGAAGCTTTCTTT. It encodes CASVDSMNTEAFF.

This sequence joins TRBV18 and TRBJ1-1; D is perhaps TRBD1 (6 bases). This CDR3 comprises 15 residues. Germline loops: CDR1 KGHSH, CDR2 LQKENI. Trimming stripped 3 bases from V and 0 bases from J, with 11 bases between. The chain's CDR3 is CASSPPDRMNTEAFF. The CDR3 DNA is TGTGCCAGCTCACCCCCTGACAGGATGAACACTGAAGCTTTCTTT.

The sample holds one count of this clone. CDR3 loop: CASSVVGQANYGYTF. Written as DNA, the CDR3 is TGTGCCAGCAGCGTAGTTGGACAGGCTAACTATGGCTACACCTTC. The chain is built from TRBV9 and TRBJ1-2; 7 bases are shared with TRBD1. With 0 bases clipped from V and 0 bases from J, the junction kept 2 bases outside the gene matches. CDR1 SGDLS and CDR2 YYNGEE come from the germline V gene. The CDR3 consists of 15 residues.

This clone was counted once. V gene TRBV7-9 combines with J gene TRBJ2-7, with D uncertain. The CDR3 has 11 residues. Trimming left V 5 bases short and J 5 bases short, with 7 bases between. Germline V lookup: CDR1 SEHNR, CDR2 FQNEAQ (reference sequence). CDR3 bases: TGTGCCAGCAGCCTAACAGACGAGCAGTACTTC. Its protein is CASSLTDEQYF.

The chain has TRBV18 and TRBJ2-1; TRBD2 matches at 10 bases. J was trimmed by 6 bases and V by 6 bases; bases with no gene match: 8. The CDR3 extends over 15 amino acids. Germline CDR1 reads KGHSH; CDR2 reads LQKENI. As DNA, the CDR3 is TGTGCCAGCTCTCTAACTAGCGGGAAGGGCAATGAGCAGTTCTTC. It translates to CASSLTSGKGNEQFF.

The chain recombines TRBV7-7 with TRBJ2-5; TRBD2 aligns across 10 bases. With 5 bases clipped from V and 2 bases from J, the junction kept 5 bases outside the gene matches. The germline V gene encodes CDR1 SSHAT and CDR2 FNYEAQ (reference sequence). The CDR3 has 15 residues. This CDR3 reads CASSPLAGAQETQYF. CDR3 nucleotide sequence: TGTGCCAGCAGCCCGCTAGCGGGGGCACAAGAGACCCAGTACTTC.